Listed below are T cell receptor beta chains from one sample, sequenced in a study of PD-1 blockade in classical Hodgkin lymphoma. The table came from immunoSEQ multiplex PCR; TCRdb's copy has only in-frame clones and leaves some out. The sample has over 15,000 clones; 60% to 80% are singletons. This material consisted of CD4+ T cells from blood, taken before the fourth cycle of nivolumab. The receptors were sampled from a human donor with classical Hodgkin lymphoma. CDR3s include the opening cysteine and the closing phenylalanine or tryptophan. The D gene is left open where the match is weak. Size is stated for part of the rows, as once, few or many counts, or as a class when the clone is expanded.

V gene,CDR3 length,D gene,J gene,clone size,CDR3 DNA,CDR3 protein
TRBV7-9,15,NA,TRBJ2-7,NA,TGTGCCAGCAGCTCCGGGGCGATCAGCTCCTACGAGCAGTACTTC,CASSSGAISSYEQYF
TRBV6-1,15,NA,TRBJ1-5,NA,TGTGCCAGCAATCTTGAACAGGGTTTAAATCAGCCCCAGCATTTT,CASNLEQGLNQPQHF
TRBV5-1,17,TRBD1,TRBJ1-6,NA,TGCGCCAGCAGCTTACAGCCGACAGGGGCCTCTAATTCACCCCTCCACTTT,CASSLQPTGASNSPLHF
TRBV5-1,23,NA,TRBJ2-5,NA,TGCGCCAGCAGCTTAGCCAGAAGCCCACCTCCCGACGCCTCCGGGGAGAGGCAAGAGACCCAGTACTTC,CASSLARSPPPDASGERQETQYF
TRBV18,15,NA,TRBJ1-2,medium-sized,TGTGCCAGCTCACCACCGTCGGCAGGCACTTATGGCTACACCTTC,CASSPPSAGTYGYTF
TRBV9,15,TRBD1,TRBJ2-3,few,TGTGCCAGCAGCGTAGTGGGACAGGGGCCAGATACGCAGTATTTT,CASSVVGQGPDTQYF
TRBV5-8,13,NA,TRBJ1-5,NA,TGTGCCAGCAGCCCGGGCCTCAATCAGCCCCAGCATTTT,CASSPGLNQPQHF
TRBV7-9,15,NA,TRBJ2-7,medium-sized,TGTGCCAGCAGCCCACGGGGCACCGGGTTCTACGAGCAGTACTTC,CASSPRGTGFYEQYF
TRBV4-3,14,TRBD2,TRBJ2-1,NA,TGCGCCAGCAGCCGAGGACTAGCGAGAAATGAGCAGTTCTTC,CASSRGLARNEQFF
TRBV7-2,11,NA,TRBJ2-5,NA,TGTGCCAGCAGCTTAGAACAGACCCAGTACTTC,CASSLEQTQYF
TRBV6-6,13,TRBD2,TRBJ2-3,NA,TGTGCCAGCAGCCTTGGACTAGTTTCGATTCAGTATTTT,CASSLGLVSIQYF
TRBV7-8,14,TRBD1,TRBJ1-5,once,TGTGCCAGCAGCCTGGACAGGTTTAATCAGCCCCAGCATTTT,CASSLDRFNQPQHF
TRBV2,13,NA,TRBJ2-1,NA,TGTGCCAGCAGTAGACTAGTTCTCGATGAGCAGTTCTTC,CASSRLVLDEQFF
TRBV6-6,13,TRBD1,TRBJ1-4,NA,TGTGCCAGTGCGGGACAGAGTACTGAAAAACTGTTTTTT,CASAGQSTEKLFF
TRBV27,14,TRBD1,TRBJ2-7,NA,TGTGCCAGCAGTAGGGACAGGGTTGGCAACGAGCAGTACTTC,CASSRDRVGNEQYF
TRBV2,12,NA,TRBJ1-2,medium-sized,TGTGCCAGCAGTGACTACGCGGGGGGCTACACCTTC,CASSDYAGGYTF
TRBV29-1,13,NA,TRBJ1-1,NA,TGCAGCGTGGAGGTTACTCTGAACACTGAAGCTTTCTTT,CSVEVTLNTEAFF
TRBV27,16,TRBD1,TRBJ2-7,few,TGTGCCAGCAGTCCGGGACAGGGAATAGTCGTCTACGAGCAGTACTTC,CASSPGQGIVVYEQYF
TRBV19,13,NA,TRBJ1-6,NA,TGTGCCAGTACCGCGGTCCTGAATTCACCCCTCCACTTT,CASTAVLNSPLHF
TRBV4-3,14,NA,TRBJ1-3,NA,TGCGCCAGCAGCCAAGGGACGGGTATAAACACCATATATTTT,CASSQGTGINTIYF
TRBV21-1,16,NA,TRBJ2-1,NA,TGTGCCAGCAGCAAATGGAGGAGGGTGTCCTACAATGAGCAGTTCTTC,CASSKWRRVSYNEQFF
TRBV10-3,17,NA,TRBJ1-1,NA,TGTGCCACCCGAGCACATAAGACAGGTACCCAGAACACTGAAGCTTTCTTT,CATRAHKTGTQNTEAFF
TRBV9,15,NA,TRBJ1-5,few,TGTGCCAGCAGCGTAGGGGGTTATAGCAATCAGCCCCAGCATTTT,CASSVGGYSNQPQHF
TRBV4-1,16,NA,TRBJ1-5,few,TGCGCCAGCAGCCAAGATGCAGGGAAGAGCAATCAGCCCCAGCATTTT,CASSQDAGKSNQPQHF
TRBV7-2,16,TRBD2,TRBJ2-1,NA,TGTGCCAGCAGTCGCAATAGCGGGAGGGTCTACAATGAGCAGTTCTTC,CASSRNSGRVYNEQFF
TRBV5-1,13,TRBD1,TRBJ1-2,few,TGCGCCAGCAGCCCGGGACAGACATATGGCTACACCTTC,CASSPGQTYGYTF
TRBV5-1,14,NA,TRBJ2-3,NA,TGCGCCAGCAGCTTGGAACAGGGTACAGATACGCAGTATTTT,CASSLEQGTDTQYF
TRBV7-7,13,TRBD2,TRBJ2-5,NA,TGTGCCAGCGGTGGGCTAGCGGGTGAGACCCAGTACTTC,CASGGLAGETQYF
TRBV19,16,NA,TRBJ1-1,NA,TGTGCCAGTAGTATAGCCCGACAGACGCGGAACACTGAAGCTTTCTTT,CASSIARQTRNTEAFF
TRBV7-6,18,TRBD1,TRBJ1-4,NA,TGTGCCAGCAGCTTAAGGCAGGGGGCGTTTGCGGCTAATGAAAAACTGTTTTTT,CASSLRQGAFAANEKLFF
TRBV2,14,NA,TRBJ1-3,few,TGTGCCAGCAGCCTACTGACCTCTGGAAACACCATATATTTT,CASSLLTSGNTIYF
TRBV19,14,TRBD1,TRBJ1-5,NA,TGTGCCAGTAGACAAGGGGGCTCCAATCAGCCCCAGCATTTT,CASRQGGSNQPQHF
TRBV6-1,12,NA,TRBJ2-7,NA,TGTGCCAGCAGTGAAGCCAGCTACGAGCAGTACTTC,CASSEASYEQYF
TRBV10-3,15,TRBD2,TRBJ2-1,NA,TGTGCCATCAGGACTAGCGGGGGGCTGGGGAATGAGCAGTTCTTC,CAIRTSGGLGNEQFF
TRBV20-1,11,NA,TRBJ2-7,NA,TGCAGTGCTAGTTTGGGTTACGAGCAGTACTTC,CSASLGYEQYF